This TCR beta chain was observed in a study of CXCR3-negative and CXCR3-positive naive CD8 T cells. There are 22 residues in the CDR3. Germline loops: CDR1 DFQATT, CDR2 SNEGSKA (reference sequence). General observations from the study: Cryopreservation partially lowered CXCR3 expression, so most assays used fresh PBMCs. More hydrophobic TRB CDR3s were found in CXCR3-positive naive cells than in CXCR3-negative naive cells. With surface CD5 comparable between naive subsets, TCR strength was estimated using properties derived from the TRB CDR3. In naive cells, CXCR3-negative and CXCR3-positive subsets had similar TRBV-TRBJ usage; memory cells differed. Memory CD8+ cells had much lower diversity, and both naive subsets had comparably high diversity.

UMI-tagged TRB cDNA libraries were built via 5' RACE. One entry per CDR3 protein, without DNA, is what TCRdb gives after re-calling the 5' RACE reads. The sample includes 130,000 or so distinct CDR3 sequences. Comment on this clonotype: What it recognizes is unknown.

This chain links TRBV20-1 with TRBJ2-3; TCRdb gives TRBD2 as the D gene, but with no DNA this cannot be confirmed. This clonotype was obtained from a human donor in good health. Some clones in this sample may be carry-over from other donors' samples. The source material was naive CXCR3+ CD8+ T cells from blood. Described subset: CD45RO-CCR7+CD27+CD95- naive CD8+ T cells expressing CXCR3 (TNR3+). The CDR3 is CSARDRRGGLETQYFGPGTQYF.